Listed here is a single T cell receptor (beta chain). This clone was observed once. It has no known antigen specificity. Base-call qualities are not available, and no considerably larger clone is one nucleotide away. The cohort was made up of about 670 healthy bone marrow donors. At the time of sampling, all cohort members were nominally healthy, though unrecorded immune exposures were likely present. The donor tested CMV seropositive and was one of the 289 seropositive cohort members. A peripheral blood sample was collected from each donor, and TCR beta sequencing was performed on peripheral blood mononuclear cells. Genomic DNA was extracted from the blood cell samples with the Qiagen DNeasy Blood Extraction Kit. The data are from a study of cytomegalovirus exposure and HLA in healthy donors (dated 2017 in TCRdb). Concerning the study at large: According to an earlier analysis of 550 to 700 of the donors, about 170 million T cells yielded 117 million unique TCR beta sequences and 250 to 350 Gb of sequence data. Roughly 300 gigabases of sequencing data and around 87 million unique TCR sequences were included in an early release covering around 600 HLA-typed donors. Among the roughly 410 genotyped donors, about 85% belonged to the genetic ancestry cluster associated with self-reported Caucasian donors. The aim of the study was to test whether cataloging public T cell receptors could identify signatures of past pathogen exposure. Using immunosequencing, the study profiled T cell repertoires from around 680 subjects and related those repertoires to cytomegalovirus serostatus. A separate validation cohort of about 110 different subjects was used in addition to the roughly 700-subject first cohort. To predict cytomegalovirus infection status, the study combined high-throughput TCR immunosequencing, statistical association of individual TCRs with disease status, and machine learning. In a later analysis, previously published TCR beta repertoires from several hundred donors were re-analyzed and high-resolution HLA genotyping was added so that TCR occurrence patterns could be studied. Rather than drawing on any new phenotypic data, the later analysis identified candidate immune exposures from TCR beta sequences and the way those sequences occurred across donors. An earlier analysis of approximately 630 of the donors applied high-throughput TCR beta sequencing to assess whether each TCR beta V gene segment acted as functional or pseudogenic. Donor age, sex, ethnicity and CMV serostatus were compiled together with the repertoire data. In a later genetic analysis, genome-wide SNP genotypes for about three fifths of the roughly 670 donors were used, and that subset was treated as a discovery cohort. Every discovery cohort repertoire had been produced on one sequencing platform. HLA typing covered class I and class II loci at four-digit resolution. Typing coverage differed by locus: A, B, C, DRB1 and DQB1 were typed in roughly 620-640 donors, DQA1 in approximately 520, DPA1 in 606, and DPB1 in just under 490. Four or five DR-DQ haplotypes were handled as single units for association and clustering, since linkage in the cohort was strong. Across roughly 420 genotyped donors of the cohort, an average of roughly 250,000 unique TCR beta nucleotide sequences per donor were sequenced, and about a sixth of those sequences were non-productive.

The germline V gene encodes CDR1 SEHNR and CDR2 FQNEAQ (reference sequence). The CDR3 runs 15 amino acids, cysteine and phenylalanine included. Of all the DNA, just the CDR3 is kept, 45 bases in frame from base 1. V and J are trimmed by 6 bases and 8 bases, and the gene matches miss 8 bases of the junction. Libraries came from the immunoSEQ multiplex PCR assay. For the multiplex PCR, a mixture combining 60 forward primers for TCR Vbeta segments and 13 reverse primers for TCR Jbeta segments was used. A multiplex PCR assay on genomic DNA amplified the CDR3 region of rearranged TCR beta genes. The Illumina HiSeq System was used to sequence the amplified TCR beta libraries as 87-base-pair reads. Regarding the original processing steps: A later analysis tallied 75 million to 95 million unique TCR beta chains across the 660 or so repertoires, and approximately 9.9 million of those chains were shared by two or more donors. To remove PCR and sequencing errors, raw reads were error-corrected and collapsed into unique sequences using a nearest-neighbor algorithm that merged closely related sequences. CDR3 sequences were aligned to IMGT reference sequences to assign V, D and J gene segments. For a sequence to be retained, a match of at least six nucleotides to both a V gene segment and a J gene segment was required. Rearrangements were called productive when the CDR3 lacked stop codons and stayed in frame with V and J; all others were non-productive. CDR3 was defined by IMGT convention, running from the second conserved V-encoded cysteine to the conserved J-encoded phenylalanine. The earlier analysis of approximately 590 of the donors excluded any sequence lacking an unambiguous match to a single V gene segment. An earlier analysis of 500 to 700 of the donors classified V segments as functional when productive rearrangements were above 56.7% and as segregating when the standard deviation between donors was above 5%. A statistical classification framework was developed to diagnose cytomegalovirus status using the catalog of TCR beta chain sequences. In a later analysis, TCR nucleotide sequences were compared against IMGT/GENE-DB human TR gene sequences so that V and J genes could be assigned. Using the TCRdist pipeline, a later analysis assigned CDR3 sequences along with most-parsimonious VDJ recombination scenarios. A later analysis defined each TCR beta chain by its CDR3 amino acid sequence plus V-gene family, and excluded reads lacking a unique V-gene family. In a later analysis, 550 to 650 highly shared, low-generation-probability nucleotide sequences were removed to address suspected cross-contamination and a sequencing artifact. In a later analysis, a clonal expansion index for each public chain was calculated from normalized within-repertoire ranks of inferred template counts. Generation probabilities in a later analysis came from a VDJ recombination model fitted to out-of-frame rearrangements, and those results were checked against IGoR. Hypergeometric tests were used in a later analysis to score TCR-TCR, TCR-HLA and TCR-CMV co-occurrence, with a repertoire-size bias correction applied to the TCR pairs. A later analysis estimated false discovery rates by permuting HLA or CMV assignments 20 times. In a later analysis, co-occurring TCRs were grouped with DBSCAN, and TCRdist sequence similarity was added when clustering was performed within HLA-allele-positive subsets. Repertoires with fewer than 30,000 or more than 120,000 public chains were left out of co-occurrence clustering, as were about 5 repertoires with anomalous nucleotide sharing. Here the immuneACCESS table is served through TCRdb, limited to in-frame sequences with V and J called. Missing clones are a known gap in these copies; in checked studies unresolved V genes cover under half, and the rest lacks a known reason. D and trimming come from the DNA, and the V and J calls and clone size come from that table. Recorded for this sample are fewer than 150,000 clones; around 85% of them occurred a single time. Approximately 6.7% of the sample is held by the ten biggest clonotypes.

Beyond this particular receptor, the publication reports: The classifier was reported to diagnose cytomegalovirus status with high specificity and sensitivity in both the original cohort and the validation cohort. It was suggested by the authors that the approach could potentially be generalized to other disease states and immunological phenotypes. Linkage disequilibrium might explain the correlated functional status among segregating V segments, but an unknown experimental factor could not be excluded. Some IMGT-functional V segments, including TRBV6-2 and TRBV6-3, could not be told apart with the 87-base-pair reads, so those segments were excluded. In a later analysis, TCR association rates were found to vary across HLA loci, with the most associated TCRs seen for DRB1 alleles and the fewest for HLA-C alleles. Most TCR sequences were observed very rarely across donors, whereas some public TCRs were present in many individuals. A cluster of highly shared sequence variants was judged likely to represent a technical artifact of the sequencing pipeline. In a later analysis, 16,951 TCR beta sequences were associated with specific HLA alleles at a false discovery rate of 0.05. A later genetic analysis reported fewer N-insertions in productive TCRs among donors in an Asian-associated ancestry cluster than the roughly 720-donor mean. The cohort was sequenced for TCR beta chains only, and without alpha or paired-chain data the features that could be detected were limited. Because counts were too low, roughly 18 rarely observed V segments, including chromosome 9 orphons, were left out of the earlier analysis of 587 of the donors. According to a later analysis, most CMV-associated TCR beta chains appeared to be HLA-restricted, and the HLA associations seemed to be driven largely by CMV exposure. When HLA alleles, especially DR and DQ, strongly co-occurred, attributing TCR associations to individual alleles was difficult. A further reported finding was that TCR beta sequences accurately predicted the HLA-A and HLA-B alleles for most subjects in the first cohort. A total of 150 to 200 TCR beta chains were listed by the study as associated with cytomegalovirus. The only immune exposure information available for the cohort was CMV serostatus. V-gene and J-gene trimming of TCR beta chains was associated with a missense DCLRE1C variant in a later genetic analysis, and the association was replicated in an independent cohort. The presence/absence analyses assumed that sequencing depth was roughly uniform across donors, and that assumption may not be true. Broadly in line with IMGT annotations, most TCR beta V segments showed up in productive rearrangements about 87% or about 30% of the time in an earlier analysis of approximately 640 of the donors. According to a later analysis, parvovirus B19, influenza, CMV and Epstein-Barr virus appeared linked to several top co-occurrence clusters. A few of the identified cytomegalovirus-associated TCR beta chains were confirmed in vitro to be specific for cytomegalovirus antigens. HLA typing was unavailable for some donors at each locus, so association tests used only the typed subset. In a later analysis, HLA-associated TCR beta chains showed more clonal expansion and lower generation probabilities than non-associated chains that were equally common.

This TCR derives from a woman aged 25 to 39 in good health and CMV-seropositive. The chain joins TRBV7-9 to TRBJ1-4, and 11 junction bases match TRBD1. Sequenced sample: PBMCs. The CDR3 is CASSSDRGLGEKLFF. The DNA sequence is as follows: TGTGCCAGCAGTTCGGACAGGGGGCTAGGGGAAAAACTGTTTTTT.